Listed below are T cell receptor beta chains from one sample, sequenced in a study of T cell responses to AZD1222 COVID-19 vaccine. Some clones are missing from TCRdb's copy, which holds only in-frame ones; the method was immunoSEQ multiplex PCR. Here the sample spans roughly 180,000 clones, roughly 93% being singletons. The sample here was peripheral blood, taken on day 0 of AZD1222 vaccination. All receptors derive from an adult in good health. CDR3s include the opening cysteine and the closing phenylalanine or tryptophan. The D gene is left open where the match is weak. Some rows mark clone size as missing; the rest say once, few, many or name a class of expanded clone.

d_call,v_call,clone_size,cdr3_length,j_call,cdr3_aa,cdr3_nt
.,TRBV7-2,.,14,TRBJ2-7,CASSRGGQDYEQYF,TGTGCCAGCAGCCGCGGGGGACAGGACTACGAGCAGTACTTC
TRBD1,TRBV6-2/TRBV6-3,.,16,TRBJ1-5,CASSYFFGTGNQPQHF,TGTGCCAGCAGTTACTTTTTCGGGACAGGGAATCAGCCCCAGCATTTT
TRBD1,TRBV10-3,.,14,TRBJ1-2,CAISEAAGQDLYTF,TGTGCCATCAGTGAGGCCGCGGGACAGGACCTCTACACCTTC
.,TRBV11-1,.,16,TRBJ1-1,CASSLGRTDFYTEAFF,TGTGCCAGCAGCTTGGGGAGGACAGACTTTTACACTGAAGCTTTCTTT
.,TRBV13,.,17,TRBJ1-2,CASSLGQRVTEGYGYTF,TGTGCCAGCAGCTTAGGGCAGCGCGTGACAGAGGGCTATGGCTACACCTTC
.,TRBV30,.,12,TRBJ2-7,CAWSVSAYEQYF,TGTGCCTGGAGCGTGTCTGCCTACGAGCAGTACTTC
.,TRBV29-1,.,14,TRBJ2-1,CSVGEGGSYNEQFF,TGCAGCGTTGGTGAGGGGGGATCTTACAATGAGCAGTTCTTC
TRBD2,TRBV13,.,20,TRBJ2-3,CASSTPMPSGSSRNTDTQYF,TGTGCCAGCAGCACCCCCATGCCTAGCGGGAGTTCTCGGAACACAGATACGCAGTATTTT
TRBD1,TRBV14,.,15,TRBJ2-1,CASSQGQGMYNEQFF,TGTGCCAGCAGCCAGGGACAGGGGATGTACAATGAGCAGTTCTTC
TRBD2,TRBV7-8,.,16,TRBJ2-1,CASSLQGLAELNEQFF,TGTGCCAGCAGCCTCCAGGGACTAGCGGAACTCAATGAGCAGTTCTTC
.,TRBV4-1,.,16,TRBJ1-6,CASSHLVGSYNSPLHF,TGCGCCAGCAGCCACCTTGTTGGGTCCTATAATTCACCCCTCCACTTT
.,TRBV28,.,15,TRBJ2-3,CASSFRGGIADTQYF,TGTGCCAGCAGTTTTAGGGGGGGGATCGCAGATACGCAGTATTTT
TRBD1,TRBV30,.,11,TRBJ2-7,CAWNRGREQYF,TGTGCCTGGAACAGGGGTCGGGAGCAGTACTTC
.,TRBV29-1,.,11,TRBJ1-1,CSVEPGAEAFF,TGCAGCGTTGAACCGGGGGCTGAAGCTTTCTTT
.,TRBV5-5,once,15,TRBJ1-4,CASSLGEGQNEKLFF,TGTGCCAGCAGCTTGGGCGAGGGCCAGAATGAAAAACTGTTTTTT
.,TRBV21-1,.,18,TRBJ2-1,CASSPPGQPKRSYNEQFF,TGTGCCAGCAGCCCCCCGGGACAGCCGAAAAGGTCCTACAATGAGCAGTTCTTC
.,TRBV6-5,.,12,TRBJ1-2,CASSYSGDGYTF,TGTGCCAGCAGTTACTCTGGGGATGGCTACACCTTC
.,TRBV10-1,.,14,TRBJ2-1,CASSGTLPRDEQFF,TGCGCCAGCAGTGGGACCCTACCCAGGGATGAGCAGTTCTTC
.,TRBV4-2,.,13,TRBJ1-2,CASSDRNLYGYTF,TGTGCCAGCAGCGACAGGAACTTATATGGCTACACCTTC
.,TRBV6-2/TRBV6-3,.,16,TRBJ2-3,CASSSPRGTLTDTQYF,TGTGCCAGCAGTTCTCCCCGTGGGACCCTCACAGATACGCAGTATTTT
TRBD1,TRBV5-1,.,14,TRBJ2-5,CASSLGDSSETQYF,TGCGCCAGCAGCTTGGGGGACAGTTCAGAGACCCAGTACTTC
.,TRBV27,.,16,TRBJ2-1,CASSLSAGLSYNEQFF,TGTGCCAGCAGTTTATCGGCGGGACTGTCCTACAATGAGCAGTTCTTC
.,TRBV9,few,13,TRBJ1-5,CASSVDPHQPQHF,TGTGCCAGCAGCGTAGATCCCCATCAGCCCCAGCATTTT
.,TRBV11-1,.,14,TRBJ1-6,CASSLKGGNSPLHF,TGTGCCAGCAGCTTAAAGGGAGGGAATTCACCCCTCCACTTT
TRBD1,TRBV30,.,14,TRBJ2-7,CACYRGRNGYEQYF,TGTGCCTGTTACAGGGGGCGTAATGGTTACGAGCAGTACTTC
.,TRBV27,.,15,TRBJ1-5,CASGGRQSSNQPQHF,TGTGCCAGCGGGGGACGCCAGTCGAGCAATCAGCCCCAGCATTTT
.,TRBV7-3,.,15,TRBJ1-1,CASSLTGGRGTEAFF,TGTGCCAGCAGCTTAACCGGGGGTAGGGGCACTGAAGCTTTCTTT
.,TRBV5-1,.,15,TRBJ1-1,CASSLGRGIVSEAFF,TGCGCCAGCAGCCTCGGCAGGGGTATAGTGTCTGAAGCTTTCTTT
.,TRBV28,.,16,TRBJ1-2,CASSLGSNTRGYGYTF,TGTGCCAGCAGTTTAGGGTCCAATACCCGGGGCTATGGCTACACCTTC
TRBD2,TRBV11-2,.,15,TRBJ2-7,CASSLVLADPYEQYF,TGTGCCAGCAGCTTAGTCCTAGCGGATCCCTACGAGCAGTACTTC
TRBD2,TRBV7-2,.,17,TRBJ2-3,CASSLVLAGASADTQYF,TGTGCCAGCAGCTTAGTTCTAGCGGGGGCTTCGGCAGATACGCAGTATTTT
.,TRBV6-2/TRBV6-3,.,14,TRBJ1-6,CASSWGSGNSPLHF,TGTGCCAGCAGTTGGGGTAGCGGTAATTCACCCCTCCACTTT
TRBD2,TRBV4-1,.,17,TRBJ2-3,CASSHVTSGSSTDTQYF,TGCGCCAGCAGCCATGTGACTAGCGGGTCTAGCACAGATACGCAGTATTTT
TRBD1,TRBV6-6,.,15,TRBJ2-7,CASSQDRGPPYEQYF,TGTGCCAGCAGTCAAGACAGGGGGCCTCCCTACGAGCAGTACTTC
.,TRBV15,.,16,TRBJ2-5,CATSRDPASNGETQYF,TGTGCCACCAGCAGAGATCCGGCCTCGAACGGGGAGACCCAGTACTTC
.,TRBV6-1,.,15,TRBJ1-5,CASSDSASGNQPQHF,TGTGCCAGCAGTGACAGTGCCTCTGGCAATCAGCCCCAGCATTTT
.,TRBV3-1/TRBV3-2,.,12,TRBJ2-2,CASSHPTGELFF,TGTGCCAGCAGCCACCCCACCGGGGAGCTGTTTTTT
TRBD2,TRBV28,once,17,TRBJ2-5,CASSPWTSGRHQETQYF,TGTGCCAGCAGCCCTTGGACTAGCGGGAGACACCAAGAGACCCAGTACTTC
.,TRBV6-5,.,15,TRBJ2-2,CASSYVTGTIGELFF,TGTGCCAGCAGTTACGTGACAGGAACCATCGGGGAGCTGTTTTTT
.,TRBV2,few,12,TRBJ2-1,CASTGSYNEQFF,TGTGCCAGCACGGGCTCCTACAATGAGCAGTTCTTC
TRBD2,TRBV2,.,15,TRBJ2-1,CASRSLAGDLNEQFF,TGTGCCAGCAGATCCCTAGCGGGCGACCTAAATGAGCAGTTCTTC
.,TRBV18,.,14,TRBJ1-2,CASSPPASPYGYTF,TGTGCCAGCTCACCACCGGCTTCCCCCTATGGCTACACCTTC
.,TRBV2,.,14,TRBJ1-4,CAIDPDSTNEKLFF,TGTGCCATCGACCCGGACTCAACTAATGAAAAACTGTTTTTT
.,TRBV13,once,12,TRBJ1-1,CASSLDGPEAFF,TGTGCCAGCAGCTTGGACGGCCCTGAAGCTTTCTTT
.,TRBV5-6,.,14,TRBJ2-2,CASSRLANTGELFF,TGTGCCAGCAGCCGACTGGCGAACACCGGGGAGCTGTTTTTT
TRBD1,TRBV6-6,once,16,TRBJ1-1,CASSRRQGDLNTEAFF,TGTGCCAGCAGCCGCCGACAGGGGGATCTGAACACTGAAGCTTTCTTT
TRBD1,TRBV15,.,13,TRBJ1-1,CATSRGDRAEAFF,TGTGCCACCAGCAGAGGAGACAGGGCTGAAGCTTTCTTT
TRBD1,TRBV5-1,.,15,TRBJ2-7,CASSGGGQELREQYF,TGCGCCAGCAGCGGGGGCGGACAGGAGCTTCGCGAGCAGTACTTC
TRBD1,TRBV19,once,15,TRBJ1-5,CASTRTGVMNQPQHF,TGTGCCAGTACTCGGACAGGGGTTATGAATCAGCCCCAGCATTTT
.,TRBV15,.,14,TRBJ1-3,CATSRDQGGNTIYF,TGTGCCACCAGCAGAGATCAGGGAGGGAACACCATATATTTT
.,TRBV10-3,.,15,TRBJ1-1,CAISESRGANTEAFF,TGTGCCATCAGTGAGTCCAGGGGCGCGAACACTGAAGCTTTCTTT
TRBD2,TRBV7-8,.,16,TRBJ2-3,CASSLPGLAVQDTQYF,TGTGCCAGCAGCTTACCGGGACTAGCGGTCCAGGATACGCAGTATTTT
.,TRBV7-9,.,16,TRBJ1-6,CASSLGTGGGNSPLHF,TGTGCCAGCAGCTTAGGTACCGGTGGGGGTAATTCACCCCTCCACTTT
TRBD2,TRBV28,few,16,TRBJ2-2,CASSRTSGSWSGELFF,TGTGCCAGCAGCAGGACTAGCGGGAGTTGGTCCGGGGAGCTGTTTTTT
.,TRBV2,.,14,TRBJ2-2,CASTGVSNTGELFF,TGTGCCAGCACCGGGGTTTCAAACACCGGGGAGCTGTTTTTT
.,TRBV25-1,.,16,TRBJ2-1,CASSDPGRNSYNEQFF,TGTGCCAGCAGTGATCCCGGACGGAACTCCTACAATGAGCAGTTCTTC
.,TRBV29-1,.,14,TRBJ2-7,CSALKAGSSYEQYF,TGCAGCGCCTTGAAGGCAGGGAGCTCCTACGAGCAGTACTTC
.,TRBV28,.,16,TRBJ1-2,CASSLGSRPTNYGYTF,TGTGCCAGCAGTTTGGGTTCACGGCCCACTAACTATGGCTACACCTTC
.,TRBV30,few,14,TRBJ2-3,CAWSFPGGTDTQYF,TGTGCCTGGAGTTTCCCTGGGGGCACAGATACGCAGTATTTT
.,TRBV13,once,15,TRBJ1-1,CASSLGPGSGNEAFF,TGTGCCAGCAGCTTAGGCCCCGGGAGCGGCAATGAAGCTTTCTTT